Shown below are 10 T cell receptor beta chains from a single sample sequenced in a study of blood T cell repertoires in COVID-19. Sequencing was performed with immunoSEQ multiplex PCR; in TCRdb, only in-frame clones are kept and a portion is missing. Seen here are approximately 220,000 clones, 86% observed once, and the top ten hold 3% to 4.5%. Sequencing used PBMCs or T cells enriched from blood (not recorded which). All receptors come from a woman aged 40 to 49 with acute COVID-19.

The rearrangement joins TRBV14 to TRBJ2-1; tentative D call: TRBD2 (6 bases). This CDR3 comprises 17 residues. V gave up 0 bases and J gave up 8 bases, with 20 bases separating them. Germline CDR1 is SGHDN and CDR2 is FVKESK. CDR3 amino acids: CASSQDRRDQGQDEQFF. The CDR3 region has the DNA TGTGCCAGCAGCCAAGATCGGAGGGACCAAGGGCAGGATGAGCAGTTCTTC. Variable domain in full (rest from reference TRBV14 and TRBJ2-1): EAGVTQFPSHSVIEKGQTVTLRCDPISGHDNLYWYRRVMGKEIKFLLHFVKESKQDESGMPNNRFLAERTGGTYSTLKVQPAELEDSGVYFCASSQDRRDQGQDEQFFGPGTRLTVL.

CDR3 region: CASSQKKGGRTF. Here the CDR3 DNA reads TGTGCCAGCAGCCAAAAGAAGGGAGGAAGGACCTTC. The V gene is TRBV7-8, the J gene TRBJ1-2; D ambiguous. Trimming removed 5 bases at V and 14 bases at J, with 18 bases between. The CDR3 runs to 12 residues. CDR1 and CDR2 (germline): SGHVS, FQNEAQ.

V gene TRBV7-3 combines with J gene TRBJ2-5; TRBD2 is a possible D gene (5 bases). This CDR3 spans 13 amino acids. Per germline, CDR1 SGHTA and CDR2 FQGTGA. V was trimmed by 6 bases and J by 1 base, leaving 9 bases between them. CDR3 sequence (DNA): TGTGCCAGCAGTCGGGGTCCCCAAGAGACCCAGTACTTC. It translates to CASSRGPQETQYF. Combining the CDR3 with reference TRBV7-3 and TRBJ2-5 gives the whole variable domain GAGVSQTPSNKVTEKGKYVELRCDPISGHTALYWYRQSLGQGPEFLIYFQGTGAADDSGLPNDRFFAVRPEGSVSTLKIQRTERGDSAVYLCASSRGPQETQYFGPGTRLLVL.

V gene TRBV2 combines with J gene TRBJ2-2; D is possibly TRBD1 (6 bases). V shed 4 bases and J shed 6 bases, with 9 bases lying between them. Germline V CDR1 and CDR2: SNHLY, FYNNEI. The CDR3 loop spans 13 amino acids. The CDR3 sequence: CASSVQGPGELFF. DNA for the CDR3: TGTGCCAGCAGTGTTCAGGGGCCCGGGGAGCTGTTTTTT.

The rearrangement links TRBV27 to TRBJ1-1; weak D call: TRBD1 (6 bases). Trimming stripped 3 bases from V and 1 base from J, with 12 bases between. The CDR3 covers 15 residues. CDR1 and CDR2 from the germline V gene are MNHEY and SMNVEV (reference sequence). The CDR3 coding sequence is TGTGCCAGCAGTTTGAACAGGGAAGCGAACACTGAAGCTTTCTTT. It codes for CASSLNREANTEAFF.

This clone has more than one count but fewer than ten. The rearrangement links TRBV6-5 to TRBJ1-5; 7 bases are a match to TRBD1. J was trimmed by 5 bases and V by 3 bases; bases with no gene match: 7. The CDR3 sequence is 15 residues long. Germline-derived CDR1 and CDR2 are MNHEY and SVGAGI. The CDR3 DNA is TGTGCCAGCAGTTATGACAGGGAAGGGGATCAGCCCCAGCATTTT. This codes for CASSYDREGDQPQHF.

The chain is built from TRBV5-1 and TRBJ1-5, with TRBD1 matching over 9 bases. Germline V gene sequence: CDR1 SGHRS, CDR2 YFSETQ. The CDR3 has 13 residues. J was trimmed by 7 bases and V by 4 bases; bases with no gene match: 3. The CDR3: CASSAGQGQPQHF. For the CDR3, the DNA is TGCGCCAGCAGCGCCGGACAGGGGCAGCCCCAGCATTTT.

To note about this clone: Different DNA sequences within this sample yield the same CDR3. The chain employs TRBV12-3 or TRBV12-4 and TRBJ1-1, with 7 bases fitting TRBD1. The CDR3 totals 13 residues. V shed 6 bases and J 5 bases; nucleotides not matched to a gene: 6. The CDR3 sequence: CASSLGGRTEAFF. CDR3 bases: TGTGCCAGCAGCCTAGGGGGCAGGACTGAAGCTTTCTTT.

The chain has TRBV21-1 and TRBJ1-5; the DNA was not used to check the table's D call, TRBD1. TRBV21-1 is a known pseudogene. There are 17 residues in the CDR3. Here the CDR3 DNA reads TGTGCCAGCAGCATGGGTGGGGGCAGCCATAGCAATCAGCCCCAGCATTTT. It translates to CASSMGGGSHSNQPQHF.

This chain joins TRBV5-1 and TRBJ2-1; 8 bases match TRBD1. Germline assignment: CDR1 SGHRS and CDR2 YFSETQ. Trimming took 6 bases from V and 2 from J; bases not matched to a gene: 4. CDR3 length: 14 residues. CDR3 residues: CASKGTGAYNEQFF. CDR3 in DNA: TGCGCCAGCAAAGGGACAGGAGCCTACAATGAGCAGTTCTTC.